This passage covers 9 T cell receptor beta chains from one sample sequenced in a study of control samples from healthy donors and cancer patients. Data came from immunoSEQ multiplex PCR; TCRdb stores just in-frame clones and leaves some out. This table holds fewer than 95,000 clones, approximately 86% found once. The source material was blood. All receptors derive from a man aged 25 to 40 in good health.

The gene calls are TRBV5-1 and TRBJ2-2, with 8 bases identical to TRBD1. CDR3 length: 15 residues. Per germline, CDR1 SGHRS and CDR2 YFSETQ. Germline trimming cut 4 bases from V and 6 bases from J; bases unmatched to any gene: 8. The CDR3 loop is CASSLEQGASGELFF. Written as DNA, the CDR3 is TGCGCCAGCAGCCTGGAGCAGGGGGCATCCGGGGAGCTGTTTTTT.

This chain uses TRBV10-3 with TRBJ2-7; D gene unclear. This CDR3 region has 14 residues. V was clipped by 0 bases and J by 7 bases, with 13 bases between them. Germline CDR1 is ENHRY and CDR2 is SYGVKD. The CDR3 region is CAISESWTVGEQYV. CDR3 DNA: TGTGCCATCAGTGAGTCGTGGACCGTGGGGGAGCAGTACGTC.

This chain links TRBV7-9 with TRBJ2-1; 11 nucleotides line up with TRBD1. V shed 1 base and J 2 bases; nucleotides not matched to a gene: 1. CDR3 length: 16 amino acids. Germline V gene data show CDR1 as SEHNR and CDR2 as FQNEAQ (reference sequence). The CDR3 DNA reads TGTGCCAGCAGCTTAGGGGGACAGGGGGCCTACAATGAGCAGTTCTTC. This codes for CASSLGGQGAYNEQFF.

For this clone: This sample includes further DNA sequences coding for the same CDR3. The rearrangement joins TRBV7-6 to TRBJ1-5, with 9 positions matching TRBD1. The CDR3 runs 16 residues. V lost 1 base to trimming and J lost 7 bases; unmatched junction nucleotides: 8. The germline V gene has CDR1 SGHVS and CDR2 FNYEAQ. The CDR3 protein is CASSLGTGGSGQPQHF. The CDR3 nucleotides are TGTGCCAGCAGCTTAGGAACAGGGGGCTCGGGGCAGCCCCAGCATTTT.

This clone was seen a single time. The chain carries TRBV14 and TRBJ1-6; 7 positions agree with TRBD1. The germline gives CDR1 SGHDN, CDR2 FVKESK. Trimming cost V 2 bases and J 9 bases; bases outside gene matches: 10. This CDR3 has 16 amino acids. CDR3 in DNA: TGTGCCAGCAGCCAACGGGGAAGGGGGCTTGGTTCACCCCTCCACTTT. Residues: CASSQRGRGLGSPLHF.

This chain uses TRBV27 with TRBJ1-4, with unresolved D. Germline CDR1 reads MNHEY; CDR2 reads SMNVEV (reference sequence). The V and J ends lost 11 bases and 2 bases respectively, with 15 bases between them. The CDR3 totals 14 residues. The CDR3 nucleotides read TGTGCCTCAAAACGGGCGGGGACTAATGAAAAACTGTTTTTT. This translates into CASKRAGTNEKLFF.

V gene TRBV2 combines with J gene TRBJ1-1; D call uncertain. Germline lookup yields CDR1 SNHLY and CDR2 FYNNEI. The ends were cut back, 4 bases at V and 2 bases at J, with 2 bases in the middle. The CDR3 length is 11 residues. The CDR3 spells CASSANTEAFF. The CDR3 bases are TGTGCCAGCAGTGCTAACACTGAAGCTTTCTTT.

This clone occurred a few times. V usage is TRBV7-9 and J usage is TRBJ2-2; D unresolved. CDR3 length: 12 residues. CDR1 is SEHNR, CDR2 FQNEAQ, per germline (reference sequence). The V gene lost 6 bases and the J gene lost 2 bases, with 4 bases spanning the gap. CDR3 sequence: CASSINTGELFF. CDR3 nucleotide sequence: TGTGCCAGCAGTATAAACACCGGGGAGCTGTTTTTT.

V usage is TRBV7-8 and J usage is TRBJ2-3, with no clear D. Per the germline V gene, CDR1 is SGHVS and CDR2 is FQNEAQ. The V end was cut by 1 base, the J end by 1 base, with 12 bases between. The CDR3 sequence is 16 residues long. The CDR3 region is CASSLGSGQGTDTQYF. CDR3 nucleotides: TGTGCCAGCAGCTTAGGGTCAGGTCAGGGCACAGATACGCAGTATTTT. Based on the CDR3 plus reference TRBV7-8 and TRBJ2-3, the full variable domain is GAGVSQSPRYKVAKRGQDVALRCDPISGHVSLFWYQQALGQGPEFLTYFQNEAQLDKSGLPSDRFFAERPEGSVSTLKIQRTQQEDSAVYLCASSLGSGQGTDTQYFGPGTRLTVL.